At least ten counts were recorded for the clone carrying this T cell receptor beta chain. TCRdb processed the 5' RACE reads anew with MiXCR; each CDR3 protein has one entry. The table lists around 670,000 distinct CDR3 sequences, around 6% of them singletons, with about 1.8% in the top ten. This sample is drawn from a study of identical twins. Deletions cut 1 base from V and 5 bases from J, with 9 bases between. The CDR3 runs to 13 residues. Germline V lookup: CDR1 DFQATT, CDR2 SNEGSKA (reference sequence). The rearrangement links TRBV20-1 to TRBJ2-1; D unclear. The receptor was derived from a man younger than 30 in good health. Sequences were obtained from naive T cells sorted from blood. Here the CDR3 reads CSARGVGNNEQFF. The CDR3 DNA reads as TGCAGTGCTAGAGGTGTGGGTAACAATGAGCAGTTCTTC.